The 8 T cell receptor beta chains below were found in one sample sequenced in a study of beta chain features in type 1 diabetes (dated by TCRdb to 2016 to 2018). To prepare the library, the immunoSEQ multiplex PCR assay was applied. All of the isolated RNA was reverse transcribed with the High Capacity cDNA Reverse Transcription Kit, so expressed TCRB transcripts were sequenced. As stored in TCRdb, this immuneACCESS dataset retains in-frame rearrangements with V and J assigned. A fraction of the clones does not appear; measured against another copy, unresolved V genes explain less than half of the discrepancy, and the remainder lacks a known reason. Within this sample are some 180,000 clones, with about 13% of them counted one time only. The ten largest clones add up to 0.55% to 0.8% of the sample. The specimen was central memory CD4+ T cells from blood. These receptors all stem from a woman in her late teens or twenties in good health.

This clone was recorded a few times. The CDR3, as DNA: TGTGCCAGTCAGGCGCACCGTCAGGGCGAGCAGTACTTC. Protein sequence: CASQAHRQGEQYF. The rearrangement uses TRBV11-2 and TRBJ2-7; maybe TRBD1 (5 bases). This CDR3 has 13 residues. Per the germline V gene, CDR1 is SGHAT and CDR2 is FQNNGV. Trimming took 9 bases from V and 6 from J, leaving 18 bases between them. The complete variable domain, with remaining parts taken from reference TRBV11-2 and TRBJ2-7, reads EAGVAQSPRYKIIEKRQSVAFWCNPISGHATLYWYQQILGQGPKLLIQFQNNGVVDDSQLPKDRFSAERLKGVDSTLKIQPAKLEDSAVYLCASQAHRQGEQYFGPGTRLTVT.

The V and J genes are TRBV11-2 and TRBJ2-7; the D gene is possibly TRBD2 (6 bases). The V gene lost 3 bases and the J gene lost 4 bases, with 16 bases spanning the gap. Germline CDR1 is SGHAT and CDR2 is FQNNGV. This CDR3 region has 15 residues. CDR3 DNA: TGTGCCAGCAGCTTTGGGGGGACCGGTAAATACGAGCAGTACTTC. This translates into CASSFGGTGKYEQYF. Full variable domain (rest looked up from reference TRBV11-2 and TRBJ2-7): EAGVAQSPRYKIIEKRQSVAFWCNPISGHATLYWYQQILGQGPKLLIQFQNNGVVDDSQLPKDRFSAERLKGVDSTLKIQPAKLEDSAVYLCASSFGGTGKYEQYFGPGTRLTVT.

This clone appeared a few times. The chain carries TRBV28 and TRBJ1-2; D possibly corresponds to TRBD1 (5 bases). V shed 3 bases and J shed 3 bases, with 20 bases lying between them. This CDR3 region has 17 residues. CDR1 is MDHEN and CDR2 is SYDVKM in the germline V gene. This chain's CDR3 is CASSLRPRNEGDYGYTF. For the CDR3, the DNA is TGTGCCAGCAGTTTGCGGCCGAGGAACGAAGGGGACTATGGCTACACCTTC.

The chain is built from TRBV5-8 and TRBJ1-1; D is unclear. The germline CDR1 and CDR2 sequences are SGHTS and YDEGEE. Trimming took off 4 bases at V and 5 bases at J, with 12 bases between the two ends. This CDR3 region has 13 residues. The CDR3 DNA follows: TGTGCCAGCAGCACATACGAGGGAACTGAAGCTTTCTTT. It encodes CASSTYEGTEAFF.

This clone appeared a few times. The chain employs TRBV2 and TRBJ1-2; TRBD1 might be the D (5 bases). There are 13 residues in the CDR3. Germline V gives CDR1 SNHLY, CDR2 FYNNEI. Between the trimmed V and J ends, which lost 6 bases and 8 bases, there was a span of 16 bases. The CDR3 bases are TGTGCCAGCAGAGCGACAGCCGCGGGAGGCTACACCTTC. This codes for CASRATAAGGYTF.

This chain joins TRBV27 and TRBJ2-7; unclear D gene. The V gene's germline CDR1 is MNHEY and CDR2 SMNVEV (reference sequence). Trimming left V 4 bases short and J 5 bases short, with 9 bases between. This CDR3 contains 12 residues. CDR3 sequence: CASSSGSHEQYF. The DNA of the CDR3 is TGTGCCAGCAGTTCCGGGTCCCACGAGCAGTACTTC.

This sequence joins TRBV30 and TRBJ1-1; perhaps TRBD1 as D (6 bases). Germline V CDR1 and CDR2: GTSNPN, SVGIG (reference sequence). There are 12 residues in the CDR3. V lost 3 bases and J lost 4, with 9 bases in between. The CDR3 sequence is CAWSRGSTEAFF. CDR3 DNA sequence: TGTGCCTGGAGCAGGGGCAGCACTGAAGCTTTCTTT.

This clone was counted ten times or more. The chain recombines TRBV5-1 with TRBJ2-1; TRBD2 matches at 10 bases. This CDR3 comprises 16 residues. J gave up 8 bases and V 4 bases, and 12 bases lay outside the gene matches. Germline CDR1 SGHRS, CDR2 YFSETQ. The CDR3 region has the DNA TGCGCCAGCAGCCGCCGTGGACTAGCGGAGGGGGATGAGCAGTTCTTC. Amino acid sequence: CASSRRGLAEGDEQFF.